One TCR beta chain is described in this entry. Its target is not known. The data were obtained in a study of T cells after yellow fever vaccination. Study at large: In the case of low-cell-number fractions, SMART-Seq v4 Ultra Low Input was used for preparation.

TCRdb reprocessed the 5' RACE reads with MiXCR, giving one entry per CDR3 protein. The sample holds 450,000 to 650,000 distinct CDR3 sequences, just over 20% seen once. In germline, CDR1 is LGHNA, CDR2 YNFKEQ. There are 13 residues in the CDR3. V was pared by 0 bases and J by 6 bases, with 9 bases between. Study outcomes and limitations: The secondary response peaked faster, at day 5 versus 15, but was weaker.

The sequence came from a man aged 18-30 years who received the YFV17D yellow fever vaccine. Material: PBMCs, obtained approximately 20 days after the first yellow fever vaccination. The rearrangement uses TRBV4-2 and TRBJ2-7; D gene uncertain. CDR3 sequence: CASSQDITGEQYF. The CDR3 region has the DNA TGTGCCAGCAGCCAAGATATCACTGGCGAGCAGTACTTC.